The entry below gives a single TCR beta chain sequence along with its context. No antigen is known for it. The source of the sample is a study of beta chain features in type 1 diabetes. The entirety of the isolated RNA underwent reverse transcription, so expressed TCRB transcripts were sequenced. TCRdb keeps only in-frame clones here, not all; method: immunoSEQ multiplex PCR. Of just under 150,000 clones in the sample, 10% to 15% were seen once. Study findings and constraints: For cells with high TCR expression, cDNA sequencing could yield over-representation. PCR could preferentially amplify shorter templates, alike in patients and controls. Patients showed naive, central memory and Treg TCRB repertoires that appeared more similar than those of healthy donors. VDJ junctions in type 1 diabetes patients carried more deletions and fewer insertions. Type 1 diabetes patients showed a moderate but significant shortening of TCRB CDR3s in all four CD4+ subsets.

Germline loops: CDR1 LNHDA, CDR2 SQIVND (reference sequence). J lost 4 bases, V lost 4 bases, and 4 bases had no gene match. The CDR3 loop spans 14 amino acids. The chain couples TRBV19 to TRBJ2-7; 10 bases are a match to TRBD1. The receptor comes from a man aged 18 to 30 with type 1 diabetes. Material: central memory CD4+ T cells from blood. CDR3 loop: CASSTTGQGYEQYF. For the CDR3, the DNA is TGTGCCAGTAGTACCACGGGACAGGGGTACGAGCAGTACTTC.